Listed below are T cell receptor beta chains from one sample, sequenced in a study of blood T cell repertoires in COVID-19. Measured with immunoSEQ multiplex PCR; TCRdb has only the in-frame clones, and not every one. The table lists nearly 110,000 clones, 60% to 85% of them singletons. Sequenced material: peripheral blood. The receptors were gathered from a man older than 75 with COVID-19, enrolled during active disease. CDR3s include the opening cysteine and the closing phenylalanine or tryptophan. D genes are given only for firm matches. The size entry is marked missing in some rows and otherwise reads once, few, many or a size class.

CDR3aa: CASSTVGTNEKLFF; CDR3nt: TGTGCCAGTAGCACAGTAGGAACTAATGAAAAACTGTTTTTT; d_gene: -; abundance: -; v_gene: TRBV19; j_gene: TRBJ1-4
CDR3aa: CASSPGQGVGSPLHF; CDR3nt: TGTGCCAGCAGTCCGGGACAGGGGGTCGGGTCACCCCTCCACTTT; d_gene: TRBD1; abundance: -; v_gene: TRBV28; j_gene: TRBJ1-6
CDR3aa: CASSMSRRSSYNSPLHF; CDR3nt: TGTGCCAGTAGTATGTCCAGGAGGAGCTCCTATAATTCACCCCTCCACTTT; d_gene: -; abundance: -; v_gene: TRBV19; j_gene: TRBJ1-6
CDR3aa: CASSFSAAYEQYF; CDR3nt: TGTGCCAGCAGCTTTAGCGCCGCCTACGAGCAGTACTTC; d_gene: -; abundance: -; v_gene: TRBV11-3; j_gene: TRBJ2-7
CDR3aa: CATSRGGTSVYTDTQYF; CDR3nt: TGTGCCACCAGCAGAGGCGGGACTAGCGTCTACACAGATACGCAGTATTTT; d_gene: TRBD2; abundance: -; v_gene: TRBV15; j_gene: TRBJ2-3
CDR3aa: CASSLVSTGTDTQYF; CDR3nt: TGCGCCAGCAGCTTGGTTTCCACTGGCACAGATACGCAGTATTTT; d_gene: -; abundance: -; v_gene: TRBV5-1; j_gene: TRBJ2-3
CDR3aa: CASSLTGPTEQFF; CDR3nt: TGTGCCAGCAGCTTAACAGGGCCTACTGAGCAGTTCTTC; d_gene: -; abundance: -; v_gene: TRBV7-9; j_gene: TRBJ2-1
CDR3aa: CATSRDKQGTGLEAFF; CDR3nt: TGTGCCACCAGCAGAGATAAACAGGGGACGGGACTTGAAGCTTTCTTT; d_gene: TRBD1; abundance: -; v_gene: TRBV15; j_gene: TRBJ1-1
CDR3aa: CASSPPGVSYLAGGDTQYF; CDR3nt: TGTGCCAGCAGCCCACCGGGGGTATCCTACCTAGCGGGAGGAGATACGCAGTATTTT; d_gene: TRBD2; abundance: -; v_gene: TRBV27; j_gene: TRBJ2-3
CDR3aa: CSVGRLAGVGETQYF; CDR3nt: TGCAGCGTTGGCAGGCTAGCGGGAGTTGGGGAGACCCAGTACTTC; d_gene: TRBD2; abundance: -; v_gene: TRBV29-1; j_gene: TRBJ2-5
CDR3aa: CSVEDGRGLQETQYF; CDR3nt: TGCAGCGTTGAAGATGGCAGGGGTCTGCAAGAGACCCAGTACTTC; d_gene: -; abundance: -; v_gene: TRBV29-1; j_gene: TRBJ2-5
CDR3aa: CASSLAGTANTEAFF; CDR3nt: TGCGCCAGCAGCTTGGCCGGGACAGCTAACACTGAAGCTTTCTTT; d_gene: TRBD1; abundance: -; v_gene: TRBV5-1; j_gene: TRBJ1-1
CDR3aa: CASSPTRSGYEQYF; CDR3nt: TGTGCCAGCAGCCCGACCCGGAGTGGATATGAGCAGTACTTC; d_gene: -; abundance: -; v_gene: TRBV28; j_gene: TRBJ2-7
CDR3aa: CATKRARTSGNRNTEQFF; CDR3nt: TGTGCCACTAAGCGAGCCAGGACTAGCGGGAACCGGAACACTGAGCAGTTCTTC; d_gene: TRBD2; abundance: -; v_gene: TRBV19; j_gene: TRBJ2-1
CDR3aa: CASSQIGGSDSEQYF; CDR3nt: TGTGCCAGCAGCCAAATAGGAGGTTCCGATTCCGAGCAGTACTTC; d_gene: -; abundance: -; v_gene: TRBV4-2; j_gene: TRBJ2-7
CDR3aa: CASSLAFIAYEQYF; CDR3nt: TGTGCCAGCAGTTTAGCGTTTATCGCCTACGAGCAGTACTTC; d_gene: -; abundance: -; v_gene: TRBV6-2/TRBV6-3; j_gene: TRBJ2-7
CDR3aa: CATSDLQSDQETQYF; CDR3nt: TGTGCCACCAGTGATTTGCAGTCTGACCAAGAGACCCAGTACTTC; d_gene: -; abundance: -; v_gene: TRBV24-1; j_gene: TRBJ2-5
CDR3aa: CASSRTGVAVNQETQYF; CDR3nt: TGTGCCAGCAGCCGAACCGGGGTAGCGGTGAACCAAGAGACCCAGTACTTC; d_gene: -; abundance: -; v_gene: TRBV6-6; j_gene: TRBJ2-5
CDR3aa: CATGQGADEKLFF; CDR3nt: TGTGCCACGGGACAGGGGGCGGACGAAAAACTGTTTTTT; d_gene: TRBD1; abundance: -; v_gene: TRBV10-3; j_gene: TRBJ1-4
CDR3aa: CASSLSLAGQETQYF; CDR3nt: TGCGCCAGCAGCTTGAGCTTAGCGGGACAAGAGACCCAGTACTTC; d_gene: TRBD2; abundance: -; v_gene: TRBV5-1; j_gene: TRBJ2-5
CDR3aa: CSGGTGGGYEQYF; CDR3nt: TGCAGCGGGGGGACAGGGGGCGGTTACGAGCAGTACTTC; d_gene: TRBD1; abundance: -; v_gene: TRBV29-1; j_gene: TRBJ2-7
CDR3aa: CASSPRGQYGYTF; CDR3nt: TGTGCCAGCAGCCCCCGGGGACAGTATGGCTACACCTTC; d_gene: TRBD1; abundance: -; v_gene: TRBV3-1/TRBV3-2; j_gene: TRBJ1-2
CDR3aa: CASSQGTTYEQYF; CDR3nt: TGTGCCAGCAGCCAAGGGACAACCTACGAGCAGTACTTC; d_gene: -; abundance: -; v_gene: TRBV11-3; j_gene: TRBJ2-7
CDR3aa: CASSPKSRGSAFF; CDR3nt: TGTGCCAGCAGTCCGAAAAGCAGGGGTTCGGCTTTCTTT; d_gene: -; abundance: -; v_gene: TRBV28; j_gene: TRBJ1-1
CDR3aa: CASQQGTPYEQYF; CDR3nt: TGTGCCAGCCAACAGGGGACCCCCTATGAGCAGTACTTC; d_gene: TRBD1; abundance: -; v_gene: TRBV10-3; j_gene: TRBJ2-7
CDR3aa: CASRGVSGNEQFF; CDR3nt: TGTGCCAGCAGGGGGGTTAGCGGAAATGAGCAGTTCTTC; d_gene: -; abundance: -; v_gene: TRBV12-3/TRBV12-4; j_gene: TRBJ2-1
CDR3aa: CASSDPRRPGSPYEQYF; CDR3nt: TGTGCCAGCAGTGACCCACGGAGGCCCGGCAGCCCCTACGAGCAGTACTTC; d_gene: -; abundance: -; v_gene: TRBV25-1; j_gene: TRBJ2-7
CDR3aa: CASSQVGISGSEGQFF; CDR3nt: TGTGCCAGCAGCCAAGTTGGTATTAGCGGGAGTGAGGGGCAGTTCTTC; d_gene: TRBD2; abundance: -; v_gene: TRBV4-2; j_gene: TRBJ2-1
CDR3aa: CASSPGTVPTEAFF; CDR3nt: TGTGCCAGCAGTCCCGGGACAGTCCCCACTGAAGCTTTCTTT; d_gene: TRBD1; abundance: -; v_gene: TRBV6-5; j_gene: TRBJ1-1
CDR3aa: CASSTGTRVSGELFF; CDR3nt: TGTGCCAGCAGTACCGGGACTAGGGTATCCGGGGAGCTGTTTTTT; d_gene: TRBD2; abundance: -; v_gene: TRBV6-2/TRBV6-3; j_gene: TRBJ2-2
CDR3aa: CASSVVAGGQLEQFF; CDR3nt: TGTGCCAGCAGCGTAGTGGCGGGAGGGCAACTTGAGCAGTTCTTC; d_gene: TRBD2; abundance: -; v_gene: TRBV9; j_gene: TRBJ2-1
CDR3aa: CASSVALEHEQYF; CDR3nt: TGTGCCAGCAGCGTAGCCCTAGAGCACGAGCAGTACTTC; d_gene: -; abundance: few; v_gene: TRBV9; j_gene: TRBJ2-7
CDR3aa: CASSLIGTGGNTEAFF; CDR3nt: TGTGCCAGCAGCCTCATCGGGACAGGGGGGAACACTGAAGCTTTCTTT; d_gene: TRBD1; abundance: -; v_gene: TRBV3-1/TRBV3-2; j_gene: TRBJ1-1
CDR3aa: CASSLRTGTDTQYF; CDR3nt: TGCGCCAGCAGCTTAAGAACAGGGACAGATACGCAGTATTTT; d_gene: -; abundance: -; v_gene: TRBV5-1; j_gene: TRBJ2-3
CDR3aa: CASSLMGARSPLHF; CDR3nt: TGTGCCAGCAGCCTGATGGGGGCACGTTCACCCCTCCACTTT; d_gene: -; abundance: -; v_gene: TRBV5-8; j_gene: TRBJ1-6
CDR3aa: CASSGQQGADGYTF; CDR3nt: TGTGCCAGCAGCGGACAACAGGGGGCGGATGGCTACACCTTC; d_gene: TRBD1; abundance: few; v_gene: TRBV9; j_gene: TRBJ1-2
CDR3aa: CASSLGQGFRYGYTF; CDR3nt: TGTGCCAGCAGTTTAGGACAGGGGTTCCGCTATGGCTACACCTTC; d_gene: TRBD1; abundance: -; v_gene: TRBV28; j_gene: TRBJ1-2
CDR3aa: CASSVGTSGRVDEQFF; CDR3nt: TGTGCCAGCAGCGTGGGGACTAGCGGGAGGGTGGATGAGCAGTTCTTC; d_gene: TRBD2; abundance: -; v_gene: TRBV9; j_gene: TRBJ2-1
CDR3aa: CASSYLTSGKASGGTDTQYF; CDR3nt: TGTGCCAGCAGTTACCTCACTAGCGGCAAAGCGTCTGGTGGCACAGATACGCAGTATTTT; d_gene: TRBD2; abundance: once; v_gene: TRBV6-2/TRBV6-3; j_gene: TRBJ2-3
CDR3aa: CAISVDRAQPQHF; CDR3nt: TGTGCCATCAGCGTAGACAGGGCCCAGCCCCAGCATTTT; d_gene: TRBD1; abundance: once; v_gene: TRBV10-3; j_gene: TRBJ1-5
CDR3aa: CASSEATAPFF; CDR3nt: TGTGCCAGCAGTGAAGCGACAGCCCCGTTCTTC; d_gene: -; abundance: -; v_gene: TRBV2; j_gene: TRBJ2-1
CDR3aa: CASSPGLAGETQYF; CDR3nt: TGTGCCAGCAGCCCGGGACTAGCGGGAGAGACCCAGTACTTC; d_gene: TRBD2; abundance: -; v_gene: TRBV11-3; j_gene: TRBJ2-5
CDR3aa: CASSLSTSALTDTQYF; CDR3nt: TGCGCCAGCAGCCTTTCAACTAGCGCGCTCACAGATACGCAGTATTTT; d_gene: TRBD2; abundance: -; v_gene: TRBV5-1; j_gene: TRBJ2-3
CDR3aa: CASSFATSGGGREQFF; CDR3nt: TGTGCCAGCAGCTTCGCGACTAGCGGGGGGGGCAGGGAGCAGTTCTTC; d_gene: TRBD2; abundance: -; v_gene: TRBV5-4; j_gene: TRBJ2-1
CDR3aa: CASGASGRPPYEQYF; CDR3nt: TGTGCCAGCGGTGCTAGCGGGAGGCCGCCCTACGAGCAGTACTTC; d_gene: TRBD2; abundance: -; v_gene: TRBV27; j_gene: TRBJ2-7
CDR3aa: CASSPGWETQYF; CDR3nt: TGTGCCAGCAGCCCCGGGTGGGAGACCCAGTACTTC; d_gene: -; abundance: few; v_gene: TRBV3-1/TRBV3-2; j_gene: TRBJ2-5